This TCR beta chain stems from a study of Graves' ophthalmopathy and Graves' hyperthyroidism. RNA transcripts provided the template for amplifying TCR beta CDR3 regions. HTBI primers were employed in first-round RT-PCR, then a second-round multiplex PCR followed. TCRdb reanalysed the multiplex PCR reads using MiXCR and keeps one entry per CDR3 protein. The data hold hundreds of thousands of distinct CDR3 sequences, with about two fifths observed a single time. Ophthalmopathy donors were characterized by moderate-to-severe activity, CAS of at least 3, NOSPECS of at least 4, and duration under 3 months. The source of the PBMCs was more than 9.5 ml of fresh peripheral blood. Input material: peripheral blood. This sequence was found in an adult man with Graves' ophthalmopathy.

DNA for the CDR3: TGTGCCTCGACTAGCGGGAGGTACACCGGGGAGCTGTTTTTT. Amino acid sequence: CASTSGRYTGELFF. The V and J genes are TRBV25-1 and TRBJ2-2; 13 positions agree with TRBD2. The CDR3 covers 14 residues. Trimming took 11 bases from V and 3 from J; bases not matched to a gene: 3. Germline loops: CDR1 MGHDK, CDR2 SYGVNS.